This TCR beta chain was sequenced during a study of cytomegalovirus exposure and HLA in healthy donors. Primers for the PCR totalled 60 Vbeta and 13 Jbeta. Sequenced by immunoSEQ multiplex PCR; TCRdb stores in-frame clones only, minus some. The sample has roughly 150,000 clones; 65% to 85% are singletons. CDR3 size: 13 residues. CDR1 and CDR2 from the germline V gene are KGHSH and LQKENI. The ends lost 1 base at V and 5 bases at J; junction bases unmatched: 1. The V gene is TRBV18, the J gene TRBJ2-5; 7 bases line up with TRBD1. This TCR derives from a young woman in good health and CMV-seronegative. The material sequenced was PBMCs. CDR3 amino acids: CASSPQGAETQYF. Here the CDR3 DNA reads TGTGCCAGCTCACCACAGGGGGCCGAGACCCAGTACTTC.